Shown below are 31 T cell receptor beta chains from a single sample sequenced in a study of shared clonotypes between healthy human individuals. The repertoire was sequenced with immunoSEQ multiplex PCR; TCRdb's copy has only in-frame clones and lacks some. The table records some 2.1 million clones, 85% to 95% of them present only once. Sequencing used naive CD4+ T cells sorted from blood. The subset: CD45RA+ positively selected. These receptors were obtained from a man between 18 and 29 years old in good health.

This chain links TRBV5-4 with TRBJ2-7; possible D gene TRBD1, 6 bases. The CDR3 loop spans 13 amino acids. Germline values: CDR1 SGHNT, CDR2 YYREEE (reference sequence). Trimming left V 2 bases short and J 2 bases short, with 8 bases between. The CDR3 loop reads CASSFRDTYEQYF. The CDR3 nucleotides read TGTGCCAGCAGCTTCCGGGACACCTACGAGCAGTACTTC. Filled out from reference TRBV5-4 and TRBJ2-7, the complete variable domain reads ETGVTQSPTHLIKTRGQQVTLRCSSQSGHNTVSWYQQALGQGPQFIFQYYREEENGRGNFPPRFSGLQFPNYSSELNVNALELDDSALYLCASSFRDTYEQYFGPGTRLTVT.

This clone occurred once. The rearrangement joins TRBV30 to TRBJ2-3; D remains unclear. The V end lost 0 bases, the J end lost 3 bases, and 13 bases lay between the germline ends. Germline CDR1 GTSNPN, CDR2 SVGIG (reference sequence). The CDR3 has 15 amino acids. For the CDR3, the DNA is TGTGCCTGGAGTGTAGTGACATCCACTACAGATACGCAGTATTTT. Its translation: CAWSVVTSTTDTQYF.

CDR3 protein: CAWSLRLTDLSGYTF. The CDR3 DNA is TGTGCCTGGAGTCTACGTCTGACAGACCTCTCTGGCTACACCTTC. The V and J genes are TRBV30 and TRBJ1-2; D possibly corresponds to TRBD1 (5 bases). The V end lost 2 bases, the J end lost 7 bases, and 20 bases lay between the germline ends. CDR1 and CDR2 from the germline V gene are GTSNPN and SVGIG (reference sequence). CDR3 length: 15 residues.

This chain connects TRBV5-1 to TRBJ1-1; D unclear. Germline CDR1 SGHRS, CDR2 YFSETQ. CDR3 length equals 12 residues. V shed 4 bases and J shed 6 bases, with 10 bases lying between them. As DNA, the CDR3 is TGCGCCAGCAGCGGAAATACAGCTGAAGCTTTCTTT. Translation gives CASSGNTAEAFF.

V is TRBV30 and J is TRBJ2-2; weak D call: TRBD1 (6 bases). Per the germline V gene, CDR1 is GTSNPN and CDR2 is SVGIG (reference sequence). Trimming cost V 0 bases and J 3 bases, with 11 bases left between them. The CDR3 covers 15 residues. CDR3 nucleotides: TGTGCCTGGAGTGTAATGGGGGCTTACACCGGGGAGCTGTTTTTT. Its translation is CAWSVMGAYTGELFF. Full variable domain (outside the CDR3, taken from reference TRBV30 and TRBJ2-2): SQTIHQWPATLVQPVGSPLSLECTVEGTSNPNLYWYRQAAGRGLQLLFYSVGIGQISSEVPQNLSASRPQDRQFILSSKKLLLSDSGFYLCAWSVMGAYTGELFFGEGSRLTVL.

The J gene is TRBJ1-2, the V gene TRBV6-1; 7 positions match TRBD1. V was pared by 3 bases and J by 3 bases, with 7 bases of the junction left unmatched. The CDR3 extends over 15 amino acids. The germline gives CDR1 MNHNS, CDR2 SASEGT. The CDR3 bases are TGTGCCAGCAGTGAGGGACAGTTCAAATACTATGGCTACACCTTC. Encoded protein: CASSEGQFKYYGYTF.

The rearrangement uses TRBV11-2 and TRBJ1-2; 7 bases map to TRBD1. This CDR3 region has 14 residues. The trim removed 4 bases at V and 6 bases at J, leaving 8 bases unmatched. Looked up from germline, CDR1 is SGHAT and CDR2 is FQNNGV. The CDR3 DNA is TGTGCCAGCAGCTCGATAGGACAGGTAGATGGCTACACCTTC. Residues: CASSSIGQVDGYTF.

The V and J genes are TRBV10-2 and TRBJ1-1; D ambiguous. CDR3 size: 13 residues. Per the germline V gene, CDR1 is WSHSY and CDR2 is SAAADI. V was cut by 8 bases and J by 5 bases, with 15 bases left in between. CDR3 protein: CASCRDLGTEAFF. CDR3 sequence (DNA): TGCGCCAGCTGCCGGGATCTGGGGACTGAAGCTTTCTTT.

The V gene is TRBV6-4, the J gene TRBJ2-7; TRBD2 might be the D (5 bases). Trimming removed 3 bases at V and 2 bases at J, with 11 bases between. The germline CDR1 and CDR2 sequences are MRHNA and SNTAGT. This CDR3 spans 14 amino acids. CDR3 in DNA: TGTGCCAGCAGTGAAATGTCCGGGGCCTACGAGCAGTACTTC. Protein product: CASSEMSGAYEQYF.

The gene calls are TRBV2 and TRBJ2-3, with 9 bases aligning to TRBD2. CDR1 and CDR2 from the germline V gene are SNHLY and FYNNEI. The trim removed 8 bases at V and 0 bases at J, leaving 6 bases unmatched. The CDR3 covers 15 residues. CDR3 bases: TGTGCCAGCCAAAGACTAGCGGCTAGCACAGATACGCAGTATTTT. It specifies CASQRLAASTDTQYF.

This clone was counted a single time. The chain carries TRBV4-1 and TRBJ2-7; TRBD1 is a possible D gene (7 bases). The germline gives CDR1 MGHRA, CDR2 YSYEKL. The CDR3 contains 15 residues. Trimming cost V 2 bases and J 3 bases, with 14 bases left between them. CDR3 nucleotide sequence: TGCGCCAGCAGCCAACCTCGCAGGGGGGACTACGAGCAGTACTTC. Protein sequence: CASSQPRRGDYEQYF.

The chain recombines TRBV7-9 with TRBJ1-1; D remains unclear. This CDR3 has 15 residues. Per the germline V gene, CDR1 is SEHNR and CDR2 is FQNEAQ (reference sequence). The V gene lost 5 bases and the J gene lost 1 base, with 14 bases spanning the gap. The CDR3 here is CASSPPNGGNTEAFF. In nucleotides, the CDR3 is TGTGCCAGCAGCCCCCCGAATGGAGGGAACACTGAAGCTTTCTTT. Full variable domain (missing parts from reference TRBV7-9 and TRBJ1-1): DTGVSQNPRHKITKRGQNVTFRCDPISEHNRLYWYRQTLGQGPEFLTYFQNEAQLEKSRLLSDRFSAERPKGSFSTLEIQRTEQGDSAMYLCASSPPNGGNTEAFFGQGTRLTVV.

As regards this clone: The sample holds other DNA sequences that translate to the same CDR3. The V and J genes are TRBV5-1 and TRBJ1-1, with D unclear. V was trimmed by 2 bases and J by 4 bases, leaving 9 bases between them. This CDR3 has 13 residues. The V gene's germline CDR1 is SGHRS and CDR2 YFSETQ. Written as DNA, the CDR3 is TGCGCCAGCAGCTTAGAAGTCAGCACTGAAGCTTTCTTT. Amino acids: CASSLEVSTEAFF.

This CDR3 reads CASSWDGLGSGNTIYF. CDR3 sequence (DNA): TGCGCCAGCAGCTGGGACGGTCTGGGCTCTGGAAACACCATATATTTT. The rearrangement joins TRBV5-1 to TRBJ1-3, with D possibly being TRBD1 (5 bases). From germline, CDR1 is SGHRS and CDR2 YFSETQ. Trimming cost V 3 bases and J 0 bases, with 13 bases left between them. The CDR3 has 16 residues.

CDR3 loop: CASRASGDNQETQYF. In nucleotides, the CDR3 is TGCGCCAGCCGTGCTAGCGGGGATAACCAAGAGACCCAGTACTTC. The chain joins TRBV5-1 to TRBJ2-5; 9 nucleotides agree with TRBD2. J was trimmed by 0 bases and V by 7 bases; bases with no gene match: 7. The CDR3 extends over 15 amino acids. CDR1 and CDR2 (germline): SGHRS, YFSETQ.

This chain joins TRBV11-3 and TRBJ2-2, with TRBD1 matching over 10 bases. The CDR3 is 15 amino acids. The ends lost 3 bases at V and 4 bases at J; junction bases unmatched: 2. From germline, CDR1 is SGHNT and CDR2 YENEEA. The CDR3, as DNA: TGTGCCAGCAGCTTGGGGACAGGGGTCACCGGGGAGCTGTTTTTT. Protein sequence: CASSLGTGVTGELFF. Full variable domain (outside the CDR3, taken from reference TRBV11-3 and TRBJ2-2): EAGVVQSPRYKIIEKKQPVAFWCNPISGHNTLYWYLQNLGQGPELLIRYENEEAVDDSQLPKDRFSAERLKGVDSTLKIQPAELGDSAVYLCASSLGTGVTGELFFGEGSRLTVL.

As concerns this clone: Other DNA sequences in this sample translate to the same CDR3. This chain uses TRBV28 with TRBJ1-5; D uncertain. The CDR3 totals 15 residues. CDR1 is MDHEN, CDR2 SYDVKM, per germline. With 1 base removed from V and 1 base from J, the gap between germline ends came to 8 bases. For the CDR3, the DNA is TGTGCCAGCAGTTTATCTCTTGGGAGCAATCAGCCCCAGCATTTT. Residues: CASSLSLGSNQPQHF.

The rearrangement uses TRBV7-2 and TRBJ2-7, with 9 bases aligning to TRBD2. V dropped 1 base and J dropped 5; count of bases not matched to a gene: 6. The CDR3 is 15 amino acids. Looked up from germline, CDR1 is SGHTA and CDR2 is FQGNSA. The CDR3 nucleotides are TGTGCCAGCAGCTTAGGATTTAGCGGGAGCAACGAGCAGTACTTC. The encoded protein is CASSLGFSGSNEQYF.

The chain couples TRBV7-2 to TRBJ2-7; D tentatively fits TRBD1 or TRBD2 (6 bases each). With 1 base removed from V and 3 bases from J, the gap between germline ends came to 13 bases. Germline CDR1 is SGHTA and CDR2 is FQGNSA. The CDR3 is 15 amino acids. CDR3 region: CASSLVPGAGYEQYF. The CDR3 region has the DNA TGTGCCAGCAGCTTAGTTCCGGGGGCGGGCTACGAGCAGTACTTC.

This chain links TRBV7-3 with TRBJ2-1; the D is unclear. Trimming left V 6 bases short and J 7 bases short, with 16 bases between. CDR3 length: 14 residues. CDR1 is SGHTA and CDR2 is FQGTGA in the germline V gene. This CDR3 reads CASSSISLGNEQFF. The CDR3 region has the DNA TGTGCCAGCAGTTCGATCTCCTTGGGGAATGAGCAGTTCTTC.

V usage is TRBV27 and J usage is TRBJ1-2, with D unresolved. CDR1 and CDR2 (germline): MNHEY, SMNVEV (reference sequence). V was shortened by 2 bases and J by 0 bases, with 4 bases between the two germline ends. The CDR3 consists of 13 residues. CDR3 residues: CASSLKANYGYTF. The CDR3 bases are TGTGCCAGCAGTTTAAAGGCTAACTATGGCTACACCTTC.

The chain recombines TRBV19 with TRBJ1-2; D gene uncertain. Germline V gives CDR1 LNHDA, CDR2 SQIVND (reference sequence). Deletions cut 3 bases from V and 3 bases from J, with 8 bases between. CDR3 length: 13 amino acids. DNA for the CDR3: TGTGCCAGTAGTATTGGGCGGGACTATGGCTACACCTTC. Translation gives CASSIGRDYGYTF.

The CDR3 DNA follows: TGTGCCAGCAGCCGTGGACAGAGCTCTGGAAACACCATATATTTT. The encoded protein is CASSRGQSSGNTIYF. The chain is built from TRBV6-5 and TRBJ1-3; possible D gene TRBD1, 6 bases. The ends were cut back, 6 bases at V and 0 bases at J, with 12 bases in the middle. CDR1 and CDR2 from the germline V gene are MNHEY and SVGAGI. This CDR3 contains 15 residues.

V is TRBV19 and J is TRBJ1-2; the D is unclear. CDR1 LNHDA and CDR2 SQIVND come from the germline V gene (reference sequence). V lost 6 bases to trimming and J lost 0 bases, with 17 bases between them. This CDR3 region has 16 residues. The CDR3 here is CASRRTTGPANYGYTF. CDR3 coding DNA: TGTGCCAGTAGACGCACGACCGGGCCGGCTAACTATGGCTACACCTTC.

The V gene is TRBV10-2, the J gene TRBJ2-3, with 11 bases fitting TRBD2. Germline CDR1 and CDR2: WSHSY and SAAADI. The CDR3 has 17 amino acids. The J segment lost 0 bases and the V segment lost 4 bases, leaving 6 bases of the junction unmatched. The CDR3 protein is CASSATSGSYSTDTQYF. CDR3 in DNA: TGCGCCAGCAGTGCCACTAGCGGGAGCTACAGCACAGATACGCAGTATTTT.

V and J are TRBV10-3 and TRBJ1-6, with 8 bases identical to TRBD1. The CDR3 is 15 amino acids. V gave up 6 bases and J gave up 7 bases; unmatched junction bases: 8. CDR1 is ENHRY, CDR2 SYGVKD, per germline. CDR3 bases: TGTGCCATCAGAGCAGGGGGCGCGGAAAATTCACCCCTCCACTTT. It is translated as CAIRAGGAENSPLHF.

The chain joins TRBV28 to TRBJ1-6, with 10 bases aligning to TRBD1. J was trimmed by 6 bases and V by 8 bases; bases with no gene match: 1. Germline V gene data show CDR1 as MDHEN and CDR2 as SYDVKM. The CDR3 spans 13 residues. As DNA, the CDR3 is TGTGCCAGCGGACAGGGGGGTAATTCACCCCTCCACTTT. It codes for CASGQGGNSPLHF. Full variable domain (remainder filled in from reference TRBV28 and TRBJ1-6): DVKVTQSSRYLVKRTGEKVFLECVQDMDHENMFWYRQDPGLGLRLIYFSYDVKMKEKGDIPEGYSVSREKKERFSLILESASTNQTSMYLCASGQGGNSPLHFGNGTRLTVT.

The chain recombines TRBV11-2 with TRBJ1-6; 10 bases are a match to TRBD1. Germline V CDR1 and CDR2: SGHAT, FQNNGV. The V and J ends lost 4 bases and 4 bases, in that order; junction bases with no gene match: 7. This CDR3 is built from 17 residues. The CDR3 protein is CASSSRTGGMYNSPLHF. CDR3 in DNA: TGTGCCAGCAGCTCCCGGACAGGGGGAATGTATAATTCACCCCTCCACTTT.

This rearrangement joins TRBV7-9 to TRBJ1-6; D not resolved. CDR1 SEHNR and CDR2 FQNEAQ come from the germline V gene (reference sequence). The CDR3 spans 15 residues. V shed 2 bases and J shed 4 bases, with 9 bases lying between them. For the CDR3, the DNA is TGTGCCAGCAGCTTAATCAGTGGATATAATTCACCCCTCCACTTT. It translates to CASSLISGYNSPLHF.

V usage is TRBV7-2 and J usage is TRBJ2-3, with D possibly being TRBD2 (6 bases). The CDR3 length is 15 residues. The V and J ends lost 5 bases and 8 bases respectively, with 20 bases between them. Per germline, CDR1 SGHTA and CDR2 FQGNSA. CDR3 DNA sequence: TGTGCCAGCAGCGCCCATACTAGCACCGGGGGTACGCAGTATTTT. Translated: CASSAHTSTGGTQYF. Looking up the rest from reference TRBV7-2 and TRBJ2-3 gives the full variable domain: GAGVSQSPSNKVTEKGKDVELRCDPISGHTALYWYRQSLGQGLEFLIYFQGNSAPDKSGLPSDRFSAERTGGSVSTLTIQRTQQEDSAVYLCASSAHTSTGGTQYFGPGTRLTVL.

The V call is TRBV6-5, the J call TRBJ1-2; 12 bases fit TRBD1. Germline CDR1 and CDR2: MNHEY and SVGAGI. The CDR3 is 16 amino acids. With 0 bases clipped from V and 4 bases from J, the junction kept 3 bases outside the gene matches. The CDR3 reads CASSYSGGQGAYGYTF. As DNA, the CDR3 is TGTGCCAGCAGTTACTCCGGGGGACAGGGGGCCTATGGCTACACCTTC.